Here is one T cell receptor beta chain with its context. The antigen remains undetermined. The CDR3 has 18 amino acids. Per germline, CDR1 MNHEY and CDR2 SMNVEV (reference sequence). V was trimmed by 2 bases and J by 1 base, leaving 19 bases between them. The source of the sample is a study of shared clonotypes between healthy human individuals. The CD4+ fraction was divided into a CD45RA+ naive subset and a CD45RA-negative memory subset. Splitting of each subset's genomic DNA was done evenly across several immunoSEQ plates. Data came from immunoSEQ multiplex PCR; TCRdb stores just in-frame clones and leaves some out. The table shows 2,500,000 or so clones, with around 92% occurring only once. Study results and limitations: The expectation was that sequencing depth would affect clonotype sharing among donors.

The TCR comes from a man aged 18 to 30 in good health. Some clones in this sample may be carry-over from other donors' samples. Material: naive CD4+ T cells from PBMCs. Sample subset: CD45RA+ positively selected. The rearrangement uses TRBV27 and TRBJ2-3; a possible D gene is TRBD1 (6 bases). For the CDR3, the DNA is TGTGCCAGCAGTTTAAGGAGACTTCAGGGGATTGGCACAGATACGCAGTATTTT. It is translated as CASSLRRLQGIGTDTQYF.